This is a list of T cell receptor beta chains from one sample in a study of T-cell memory formation after mild COVID-19. TCRdb called the 5' RACE reads again in MiXCR, with one record for every CDR3 protein. The top ten clones hold 25% to 30% of a sample with fewer than 150,000 distinct CDR3 sequences, more than 13% of them seen once. The source material was PBMCs or a T cell subset sorted from them (not recorded which). The receptors were sampled from an adult woman who had mild COVID-19 (a few samples of this study predate the infection). Cell type and time point are not known. Both conserved end residues are part of each CDR3. Fields, in order: V gene, J gene, clone size, D gene, CDR3 protein, CDR3 DNA. D genes are given only for firm matches. Size is stated for part of the rows, as once, few or many counts, or as a class when the clone is expanded.

TRBV27	TRBJ2-5	-	-	CASSSTAGGKETQYF	TGTGCCAGCAGTTCGACAGCTGGGGGGAAAGAGACCCAGTACTTC
TRBV11-1	TRBJ2-2	-	TRBD1	CASSLNRDRGLSYTGELFF	TGTGCCAGCAGCCTCAACCGGGACAGGGGGCTTAGTTACACCGGGGAGCTGTTTTTT
TRBV9	TRBJ2-7	-	-	CASSVKDATTYEQYF	TGTGCCAGCAGCGTAAAGGACGCCACTACCTACGAGCAGTACTTC
TRBV7-9	TRBJ2-7	many	-	CASSLAPREQYF	TGTGCCAGCAGCTTAGCCCCTCGCGAGCAGTACTTC
TRBV27	TRBJ2-7	-	-	CASSTGPEQYF	TGTGCCAGCAGTACCGGACCTGAGCAGTACTTC
TRBV12-3/TRBV12-4	TRBJ2-1	few	TRBD2	CASTATSGRNEQFF	TGTGCCAGCACCGCGACTAGCGGGAGAAATGAGCAGTTCTTC
TRBV7-6	TRBJ2-1	many	TRBD1	CASSLLQGPYNEQFF	TGTGCCAGCAGCTTATTACAGGGGCCCTACAATGAGCAGTTCTTC
TRBV7-3	TRBJ2-7	-	-	CASSLGVLGRTSEQYF	TGTGCCAGCAGCTTAGGGGTACTTGGTCGGACTTCCGAGCAGTACTTC
TRBV6-2/TRBV6-3	TRBJ2-7	-	-	CASSYPGPSGYEQYF	TGTGCCAGCAGTTACCCGGGACCCTCGGGATACGAGCAGTACTTC
TRBV12-3/TRBV12-4	TRBJ2-5	few	-	CASSGGRRPQETQYF	TGTGCCAGCAGTGGGGGGAGACGGCCCCAAGAGACCCAGTACTTC
TRBV6-5	TRBJ1-3	-	TRBD1	CASSTGDSGNTIYF	TGTGCCAGCAGTACAGGGGACTCTGGAAACACCATATATTTT
TRBV13	TRBJ2-7	few	TRBD2	CASSGLAGGPSYEQYF	TGTGCCAGCAGCGGACTAGCGGGAGGCCCTTCCTACGAGCAGTACTTC
TRBV20-1	TRBJ1-1	-	-	CSARDIRQNTEAFF	TGCAGTGCTAGAGATATTAGGCAGAACACTGAAGCTTTCTTT
TRBV27	TRBJ2-7	-	-	CASSLSAPGPYEQYF	TGTGCCAGCAGTTTATCAGCCCCGGGACCGTACGAGCAGTACTTC
TRBV30	TRBJ2-7	few	-	CAWSVRGSHEQYF	TGTGCCTGGAGTGTACGGGGTAGTCACGAGCAGTACTTC
TRBV12-3/TRBV12-4	TRBJ2-1	few	-	CASSLHGRGYNEQFF	TGTGCCAGCAGTCTACACGGGCGGGGTTATAATGAGCAGTTCTTC
TRBV12-3/TRBV12-4	TRBJ1-3	few	-	CASSSGGGNTIYF	TGTGCCAGCAGTTCCGGGGGGGGAAACACCATATATTTT
TRBV4-2	TRBJ2-7	many	TRBD2	CASSPRSAGVYEQYF	TGTGCCAGCAGCCCACGCTCGGCGGGAGTCTACGAGCAGTACTTC
TRBV15	TRBJ1-5	-	-	CATSVDRSTQPQHF	TGTGCCACCAGTGTTGACAGGTCCACTCAGCCCCAGCATTTT
TRBV3-1	TRBJ2-5	few	TRBD2	CASSQGYGGGAEETQYF	TGTGCCAGCAGCCAAGGTTATGGCGGGGGGGCCGAGGAGACCCAGTACTTC
TRBV9	TRBJ2-5	-	-	CASSVSSGLSETQYF	TGTGCCAGCAGCGTGTCTTCAGGGTTATCGGAGACCCAGTACTTC
TRBV7-9	TRBJ2-1	-	-	CASSLAGSYRDNEQFF	TGTGCCAGCAGCTTAGCAGGGTCATACAGAGACAATGAGCAGTTCTTC
TRBV24-1	TRBJ2-1	many	-	CATSLDSSSYNEQFF	TGTGCCACCAGTCTCGACTCGAGCTCCTACAATGAGCAGTTCTTC
TRBV27	TRBJ1-4	-	TRBD1	CASRGQGSNEKLFF	TGTGCCAGCAGGGGACAGGGCTCTAATGAAAAACTGTTTTTT
TRBV6-2/TRBV6-3	TRBJ2-7	few	TRBD1	CASSPGQENHEQYF	TGTGCCAGCAGTCCGGGACAGGAAAACCACGAGCAGTACTTC
TRBV4-1	TRBJ2-1	-	TRBD2	CASSQERGANEQFF	TGCGCCAGCAGCCAAGAGCGGGGGGCGAATGAGCAGTTCTTC
TRBV7-9	TRBJ2-7	few	TRBD2	CASIEAGRSYEQYF	TGTGCCAGCATCGAAGCGGGGCGGTCCTACGAGCAGTACTTC
TRBV20-1	TRBJ2-7	-	-	CSAEKKVFPYEQYF	TGCAGTGCTGAAAAGAAAGTGTTTCCCTACGAGCAGTACTTC
TRBV4-3	TRBJ2-2	few	TRBD2	CASSPQTSGREANTGELFF	TGCGCCAGCAGCCCTCAGACTAGCGGGAGGGAAGCGAACACCGGGGAGCTGTTTTTT
TRBV5-5	TRBJ1-1	many	TRBD1	CASSQDRSGMEHEAFF	TGTGCCAGCAGCCAGGACAGGAGCGGAATGGAACATGAAGCTTTCTTT
TRBV2	TRBJ2-7	many	-	CASKKEVDSASYEQYF	TGTGCCAGCAAGAAGGAGGTAGATTCCGCCTCCTACGAGCAGTACTTC
TRBV2	TRBJ2-1	-	TRBD2	CASSLAGEGGSYNEQFF	TGTGCCAGCAGTTTAGCGGGAGAGGGGGGTTCCTACAATGAGCAGTTCTTC